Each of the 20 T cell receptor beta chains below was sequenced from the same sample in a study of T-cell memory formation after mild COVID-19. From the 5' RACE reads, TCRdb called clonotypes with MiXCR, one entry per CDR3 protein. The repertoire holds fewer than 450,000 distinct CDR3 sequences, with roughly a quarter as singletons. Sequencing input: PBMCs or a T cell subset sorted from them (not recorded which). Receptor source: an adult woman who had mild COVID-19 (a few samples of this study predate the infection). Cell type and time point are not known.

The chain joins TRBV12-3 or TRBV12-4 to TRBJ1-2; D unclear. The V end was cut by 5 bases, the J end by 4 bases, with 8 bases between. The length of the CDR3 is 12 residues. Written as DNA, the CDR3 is TGTGCCAGCAGTCAGAAACGCTATGGCTACACCTTC. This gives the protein CASSQKRYGYTF.

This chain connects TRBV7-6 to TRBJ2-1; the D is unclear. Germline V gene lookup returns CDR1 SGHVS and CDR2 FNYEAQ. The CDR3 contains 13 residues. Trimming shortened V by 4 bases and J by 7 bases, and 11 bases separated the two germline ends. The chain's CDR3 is CASSSVKKNEQFF. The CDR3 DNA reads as TGTGCCAGCAGCTCTGTGAAAAAGAATGAGCAGTTCTTC. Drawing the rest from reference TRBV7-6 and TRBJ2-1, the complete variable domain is GAGVSQSPRYKVTKRGQDVALRCDPISGHVSLYWYRQALGQGPEFLTYFNYEAQQDKSGLPNDRFSAERPEGSISTLTIQRTEQRDSAMYRCASSSVKKNEQFFGPGTRLTVL.

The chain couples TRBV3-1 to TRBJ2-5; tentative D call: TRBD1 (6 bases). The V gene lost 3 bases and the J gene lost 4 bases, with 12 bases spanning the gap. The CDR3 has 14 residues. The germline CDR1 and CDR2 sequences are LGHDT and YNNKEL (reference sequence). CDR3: CASSQTGSRETQYF. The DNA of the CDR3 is TGTGCCAGCAGCCAGACAGGTTCGCGAGAGACCCAGTACTTC.

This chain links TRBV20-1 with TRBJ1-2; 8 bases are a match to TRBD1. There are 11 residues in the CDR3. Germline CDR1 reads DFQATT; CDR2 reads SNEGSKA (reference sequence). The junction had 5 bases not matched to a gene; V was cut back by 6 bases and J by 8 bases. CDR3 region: CSAVTGGGYTF. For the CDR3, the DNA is TGCAGTGCGGTTACAGGGGGAGGCTACACCTTC.

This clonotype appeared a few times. CDR3 DNA sequence: TGTGCCTGGAGCCCCTGGAGGGGGAGCTCCTACAATGAGCAGTTCTTC. Its protein product is CAWSPWRGSSYNEQFF. The rearrangement links TRBV30 to TRBJ2-1; D could derive from TRBD1 or TRBD2 (6 bases each). V was cut by 3 bases and J by 0 bases, with 15 bases left in between. Looked up from germline, CDR1 is GTSNPN and CDR2 is SVGIG (reference sequence). The length of the CDR3 is 16 residues.

CDR3 loop: CASSLAPSGGHNEQFF. CDR3 coding DNA: TGCGCCAGCAGCTTGGCCCCTAGCGGGGGTCACAATGAGCAGTTCTTC. V is TRBV5-1 and J is TRBJ2-1; 10 positions match TRBD2. Germline V lookup: CDR1 SGHRS, CDR2 YFSETQ. Trimming at V came to 0 bases and at J to 5 bases, leaving 5 bases not matched to a gene. The CDR3 has 16 residues.

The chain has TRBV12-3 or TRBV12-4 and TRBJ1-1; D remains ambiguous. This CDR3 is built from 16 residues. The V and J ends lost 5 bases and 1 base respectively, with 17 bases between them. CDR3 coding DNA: TGTGCCAGCAGTCCCCTCGGGAGAGGGCCGAACACTGAAGCTTTCTTT. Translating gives CASSPLGRGPNTEAFF.

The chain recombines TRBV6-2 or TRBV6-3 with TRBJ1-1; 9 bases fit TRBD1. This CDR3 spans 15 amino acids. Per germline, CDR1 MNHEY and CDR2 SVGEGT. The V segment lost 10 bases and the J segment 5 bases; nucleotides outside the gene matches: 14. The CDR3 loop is CATDPTGGKYTEAFF. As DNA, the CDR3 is TGTGCCACCGACCCTACAGGGGGCAAGTATACTGAAGCTTTCTTT.

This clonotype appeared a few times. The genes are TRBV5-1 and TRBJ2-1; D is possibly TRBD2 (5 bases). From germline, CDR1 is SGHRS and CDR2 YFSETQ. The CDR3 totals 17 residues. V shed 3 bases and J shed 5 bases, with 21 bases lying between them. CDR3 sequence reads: CASSYTWPGWGNNEQFF. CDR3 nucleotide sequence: TGCGCCAGCAGCTATACTTGGCCGGGATGGGGAAACAATGAGCAGTTCTTC.

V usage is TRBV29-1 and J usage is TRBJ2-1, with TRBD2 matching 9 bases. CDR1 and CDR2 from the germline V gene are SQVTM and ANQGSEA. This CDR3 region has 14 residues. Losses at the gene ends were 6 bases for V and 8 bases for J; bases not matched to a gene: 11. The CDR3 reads CSVKGTSIRYEQFF. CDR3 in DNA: TGCAGCGTGAAGGGGACTAGCATAAGGTATGAGCAGTTCTTC.

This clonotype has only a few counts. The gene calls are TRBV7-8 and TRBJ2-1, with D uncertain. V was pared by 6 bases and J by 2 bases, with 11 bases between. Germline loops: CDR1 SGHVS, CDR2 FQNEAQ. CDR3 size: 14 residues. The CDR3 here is CASRSSPAYNEQFF. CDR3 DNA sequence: TGTGCCAGCAGGTCCTCTCCCGCCTACAATGAGCAGTTCTTC.

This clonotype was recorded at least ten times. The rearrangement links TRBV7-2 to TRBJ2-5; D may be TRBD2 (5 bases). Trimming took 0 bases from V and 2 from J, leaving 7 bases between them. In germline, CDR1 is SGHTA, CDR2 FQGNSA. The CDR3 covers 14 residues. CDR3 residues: CASSLAGVQETQYF. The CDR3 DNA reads TGTGCCAGCAGCTTAGCGGGAGTACAAGAGACCCAGTACTTC.

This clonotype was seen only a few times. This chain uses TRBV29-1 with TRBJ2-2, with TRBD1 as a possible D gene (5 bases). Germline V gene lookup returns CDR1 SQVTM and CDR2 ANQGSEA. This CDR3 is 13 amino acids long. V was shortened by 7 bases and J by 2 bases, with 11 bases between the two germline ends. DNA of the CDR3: TGCAGCGGGGGAAGGGGCAACACCGGGGAGCTGTTTTTT. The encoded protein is CSGGRGNTGELFF.

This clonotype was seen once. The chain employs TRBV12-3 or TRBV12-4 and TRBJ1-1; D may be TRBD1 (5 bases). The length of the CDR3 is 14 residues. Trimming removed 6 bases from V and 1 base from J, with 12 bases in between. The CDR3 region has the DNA TGTGCCAGCAGCCCCAGGGCGGGGAACACTGAAGCTTTCTTT. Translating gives CASSPRAGNTEAFF.

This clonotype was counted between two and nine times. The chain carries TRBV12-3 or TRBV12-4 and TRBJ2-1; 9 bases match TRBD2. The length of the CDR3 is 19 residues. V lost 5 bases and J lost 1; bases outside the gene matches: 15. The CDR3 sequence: CASSPPGERGEESYNEQFF. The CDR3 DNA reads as TGTGCCAGCAGTCCTCCGGGTGAGCGGGGGGAAGAGTCCTACAATGAGCAGTTCTTC.

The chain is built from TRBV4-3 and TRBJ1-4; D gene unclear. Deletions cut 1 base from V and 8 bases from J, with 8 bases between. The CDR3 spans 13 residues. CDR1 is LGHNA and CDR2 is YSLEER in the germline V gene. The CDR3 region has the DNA TGCGCCAGCAGCCAAGCGGTTAGGGAAAAACTGTTTTTT. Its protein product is CASSQAVREKLFF.

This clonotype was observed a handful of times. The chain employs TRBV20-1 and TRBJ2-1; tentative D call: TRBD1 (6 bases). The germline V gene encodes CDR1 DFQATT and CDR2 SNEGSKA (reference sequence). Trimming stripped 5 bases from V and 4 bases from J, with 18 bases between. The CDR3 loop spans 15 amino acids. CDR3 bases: TGCAGTGCTCGAGGGGGAATCCAAGAATACAATGAGCAGTTCTTC. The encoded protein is CSARGGIQEYNEQFF.

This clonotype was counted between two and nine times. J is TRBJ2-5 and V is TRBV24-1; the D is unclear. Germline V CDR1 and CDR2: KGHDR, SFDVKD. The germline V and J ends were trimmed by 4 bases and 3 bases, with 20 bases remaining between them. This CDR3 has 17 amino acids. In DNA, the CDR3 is TGTGCCACCAGTGACCTGATCGGACGCATAGAGGAAGAGACCCAGTACTTC. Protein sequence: CATSDLIGRIEEETQYF.

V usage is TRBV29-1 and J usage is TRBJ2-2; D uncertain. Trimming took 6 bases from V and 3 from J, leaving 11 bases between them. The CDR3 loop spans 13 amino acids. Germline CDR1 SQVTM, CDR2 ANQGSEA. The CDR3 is CSVQKYYTGELFF. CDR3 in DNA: TGCAGCGTCCAGAAATATTACACCGGGGAGCTGTTTTTT.

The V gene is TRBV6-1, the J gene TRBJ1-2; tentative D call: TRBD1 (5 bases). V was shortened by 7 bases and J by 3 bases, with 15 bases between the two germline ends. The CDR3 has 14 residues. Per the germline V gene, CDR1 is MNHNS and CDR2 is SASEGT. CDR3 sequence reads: CASIRQMGYYGYTF. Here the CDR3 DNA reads TGTGCCAGCATTCGACAGATGGGTTACTATGGCTACACCTTC.